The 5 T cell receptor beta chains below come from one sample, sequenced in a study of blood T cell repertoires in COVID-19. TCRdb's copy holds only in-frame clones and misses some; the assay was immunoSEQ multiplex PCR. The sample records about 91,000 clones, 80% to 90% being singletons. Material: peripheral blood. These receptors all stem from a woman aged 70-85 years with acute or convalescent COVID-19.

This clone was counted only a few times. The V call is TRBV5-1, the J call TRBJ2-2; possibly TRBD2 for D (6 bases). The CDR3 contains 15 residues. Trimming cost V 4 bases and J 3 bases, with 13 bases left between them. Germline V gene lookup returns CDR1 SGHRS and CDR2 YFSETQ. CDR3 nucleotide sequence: TGCGCCAGCAGCCTTCAGACTAGTGACACCGGGGAGCTGTTTTTT. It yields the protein CASSLQTSDTGELFF.

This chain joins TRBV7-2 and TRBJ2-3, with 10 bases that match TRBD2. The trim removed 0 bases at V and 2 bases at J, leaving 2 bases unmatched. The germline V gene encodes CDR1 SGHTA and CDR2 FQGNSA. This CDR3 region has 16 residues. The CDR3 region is CASSLASGRSTDTQYF. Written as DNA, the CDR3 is TGTGCCAGCAGCTTAGCTAGCGGGAGGTCCACAGATACGCAGTATTTT.

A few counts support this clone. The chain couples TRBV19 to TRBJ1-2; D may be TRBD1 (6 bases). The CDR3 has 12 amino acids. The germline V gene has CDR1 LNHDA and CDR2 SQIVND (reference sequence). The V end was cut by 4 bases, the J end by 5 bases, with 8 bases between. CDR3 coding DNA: TGTGCCAGTAGTAGGACAGATTATGGCTACACCTTC. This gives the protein CASSRTDYGYTF.

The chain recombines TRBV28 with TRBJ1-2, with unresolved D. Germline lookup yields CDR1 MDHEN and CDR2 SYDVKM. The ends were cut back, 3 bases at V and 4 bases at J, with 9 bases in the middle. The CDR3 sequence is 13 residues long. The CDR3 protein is CASSFGVSYGYTF. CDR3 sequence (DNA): TGTGCCAGCAGTTTTGGAGTCAGCTATGGCTACACCTTC.

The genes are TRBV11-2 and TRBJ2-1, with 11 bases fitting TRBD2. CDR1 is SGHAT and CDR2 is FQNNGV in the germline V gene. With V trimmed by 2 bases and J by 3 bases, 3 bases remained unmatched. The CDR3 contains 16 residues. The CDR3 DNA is TGTGCCAGCAGCTTACTGACTAGCGGGAACTACAATGAGCAGTTCTTC. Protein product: CASSLLTSGNYNEQFF.